A selection of T cell receptor beta chains follows, all from one sample in a study of blood T cells in healthy people across ages. TCRdb reprocessed the 5' RACE reads with MiXCR, giving one entry per CDR3 protein. In the table there are 780,000 or so distinct CDR3 sequences, 56% of which are singletons. Material for sequencing was blood. The receptors stem from a man aged 35 to 55 in good health. CDR3s include the opening cysteine and the closing phenylalanine or tryptophan. Fields, in order: clone size, V gene, J gene, D gene, CDR3 protein, CDR3 DNA. The D gene is left open where the match is weak. Not all rows give a size; the values are once, few, many and, for expanded clones, a class.

clone_size: NA; v_call: TRBV4-2; j_call: TRBJ2-3; d_call: NA; cdr3_aa: CASSQSIGSEVDTQYF; cdr3_nt: TGTGCCAGCAGCCAATCTATAGGGAGCGAGGTGGATACGCAGTATTTT
clone_size: few; v_call: TRBV15; j_call: TRBJ2-3; d_call: TRBD2; cdr3_aa: CATSLGTSGGRTDTQYF; cdr3_nt: TGTGCCACCAGCCTGGGGACTAGCGGGGGCAGGACAGATACGCAGTATTTT
clone_size: NA; v_call: TRBV6-5; j_call: TRBJ2-5; d_call: NA; cdr3_aa: CASRGGTVWGETQYF; cdr3_nt: TGTGCCAGCAGAGGGGGGACAGTGTGGGGAGAGACCCAGTACTTC
clone_size: NA; v_call: TRBV3-1; j_call: TRBJ2-5; d_call: NA; cdr3_aa: CASNQDGRDQETQYF; cdr3_nt: TGTGCCAGCAACCAAGACGGCAGGGACCAAGAGACCCAGTACTTC
clone_size: NA; v_call: TRBV27; j_call: TRBJ2-3; d_call: NA; cdr3_aa: CASIGDTQYF; cdr3_nt: TGTGCCAGCATAGGGGATACGCAGTATTTT
clone_size: few; v_call: TRBV20-1; j_call: TRBJ2-1; d_call: NA; cdr3_aa: CSASPPGRDNEQFF; cdr3_nt: TGCAGTGCTAGTCCCCCCGGGAGAGACAATGAGCAGTTCTTC
clone_size: NA; v_call: TRBV20-1; j_call: TRBJ2-5; d_call: TRBD1; cdr3_aa: CSASPGTGERETQYF; cdr3_nt: TGCAGTGCTAGCCCCGGGACAGGGGAACGAGAGACCCAGTACTTC
clone_size: NA; v_call: TRBV29-1; j_call: TRBJ2-7; d_call: NA; cdr3_aa: CSVDGQGPYEQYF; cdr3_nt: TGCAGCGTTGACGGGCAGGGGCCCTACGAGCAGTACTTC
clone_size: NA; v_call: TRBV5-1; j_call: TRBJ1-1; d_call: NA; cdr3_aa: CASSLGGPADTEAFF; cdr3_nt: TGCGCCAGCAGCTTGGGGGGACCGGCGGACACTGAAGCTTTCTTT
clone_size: NA; v_call: TRBV28; j_call: TRBJ2-1; d_call: NA; cdr3_aa: CASSTQEKHEQFF; cdr3_nt: TGTGCCAGCAGTACCCAGGAGAAACATGAGCAGTTCTTC
clone_size: once; v_call: TRBV28; j_call: TRBJ1-2; d_call: NA; cdr3_aa: CASSAPEGWIYGYTF; cdr3_nt: TGTGCCAGCAGTGCCCCGGAGGGGTGGATCTATGGCTACACCTTC
clone_size: NA; v_call: TRBV29-1; j_call: TRBJ1-2; d_call: NA; cdr3_aa: CSVDTGSTTSYGYTF; cdr3_nt: TGCAGCGTTGACACGGGGTCAACAACTAGCTATGGCTACACCTTC
clone_size: NA; v_call: TRBV7-8; j_call: TRBJ2-2; d_call: NA; cdr3_aa: CASSEAPNTGELFF; cdr3_nt: TGTGCCAGCTCTGAGGCCCCGAACACCGGGGAGCTGTTTTTT
clone_size: few; v_call: TRBV9; j_call: TRBJ2-3; d_call: TRBD2; cdr3_aa: CASSPRTSRDTQYF; cdr3_nt: TGTGCCAGCAGCCCTCGGACTAGCAGAGATACGCAGTATTTT
clone_size: NA; v_call: TRBV18; j_call: TRBJ2-1; d_call: TRBD2; cdr3_aa: CASSPPITLAGSYNEQFF; cdr3_nt: TGTGCCAGCTCACCACCGATAACTCTAGCGGGCTCCTACAATGAGCAGTTCTTC
clone_size: NA; v_call: TRBV20-1; j_call: TRBJ2-3; d_call: NA; cdr3_aa: CSASSTTSTDTQYF; cdr3_nt: TGCAGTGCTAGTTCAACTACTAGCACAGATACGCAGTATTTT
clone_size: NA; v_call: TRBV7-3; j_call: TRBJ2-5; d_call: NA; cdr3_aa: CASSYDTGTQYF; cdr3_nt: TGTGCCAGCAGCTATGATACCGGGACCCAGTACTTC
clone_size: few; v_call: TRBV7-2; j_call: TRBJ2-3; d_call: NA; cdr3_aa: CASSPFPPGRSTDTQYF; cdr3_nt: TGTGCCAGCAGTCCGTTCCCCCCCGGGAGAAGCACAGATACGCAGTATTTT
clone_size: NA; v_call: TRBV20-1; j_call: TRBJ2-7; d_call: TRBD1; cdr3_aa: CSARDQGQGAYEQYF; cdr3_nt: TGCAGTGCTAGAGATCAGGGACAGGGGGCCTACGAGCAGTACTTC
clone_size: NA; v_call: TRBV7-3; j_call: TRBJ2-3; d_call: NA; cdr3_aa: CASSRVEGTDTQYF; cdr3_nt: TGTGCCAGCAGCCGGGTTGAGGGCACAGATACGCAGTATTTT
clone_size: NA; v_call: TRBV20-1; j_call: TRBJ2-4; d_call: NA; cdr3_aa: CSARWSGGQQYF; cdr3_nt: TGCAGTGCTAGATGGTCGGGGGGACAGCAGTACTTC
clone_size: NA; v_call: TRBV4-3; j_call: TRBJ1-2; d_call: NA; cdr3_aa: CASSQGHADYGYTF; cdr3_nt: TGCGCCAGCAGCCAAGGACATGCAGACTATGGCTACACCTTC
clone_size: NA; v_call: TRBV7-2; j_call: TRBJ2-1; d_call: NA; cdr3_aa: CASSLVTSQDNEQFF; cdr3_nt: TGTGCCAGCAGCTTAGTAACGTCACAAGACAATGAGCAGTTCTTC
clone_size: NA; v_call: TRBV7-9; j_call: TRBJ2-7; d_call: NA; cdr3_aa: CASSSRTTTYEQYF; cdr3_nt: TGTGCCAGCAGCTCAAGGACTACTACCTACGAGCAGTACTTC
clone_size: NA; v_call: TRBV24-1; j_call: TRBJ2-3; d_call: NA; cdr3_aa: CATSDHGLGVDTQYF; cdr3_nt: TGTGCCACCAGTGACCATGGGTTGGGGGTAGATACGCAGTATTTT
clone_size: once; v_call: TRBV10-3; j_call: TRBJ1-1; d_call: NA; cdr3_aa: CAISDPGLSDTEAFF; cdr3_nt: TGTGCCATCAGTGATCCCGGTTTAAGTGACACTGAAGCTTTCTTT
clone_size: NA; v_call: TRBV27; j_call: TRBJ2-4; d_call: NA; cdr3_aa: CASSLALGDWMAKNIQYF; cdr3_nt: TGTGCCAGCAGTTTAGCGCTAGGGGATTGGATGGCCAAAAACATTCAGTACTTC
clone_size: NA; v_call: TRBV7-3; j_call: TRBJ2-3; d_call: NA; cdr3_aa: CASSPCNADTQYF; cdr3_nt: TGTGCCAGCAGCCCCTGCAATGCAGATACGCAGTATTTT
clone_size: few; v_call: TRBV7-9; j_call: TRBJ2-7; d_call: TRBD1; cdr3_aa: CASSRDRDSYEQYF; cdr3_nt: TGTGCCAGCAGCCGGGACAGGGACTCCTACGAGCAGTACTTC
clone_size: NA; v_call: TRBV7-2; j_call: TRBJ2-5; d_call: TRBD2; cdr3_aa: CASSQRGGQEAQYF; cdr3_nt: TGTGCCAGCAGTCAGCGGGGGGGTCAAGAGGCCCAGTACTTC
clone_size: NA; v_call: TRBV4-1; j_call: TRBJ2-5; d_call: TRBD1; cdr3_aa: CASSRRTGKTQYF; cdr3_nt: TGCGCCAGCAGTCGCAGGACAGGGAAGACCCAGTACTTC
clone_size: NA; v_call: TRBV6-1; j_call: TRBJ2-7; d_call: NA; cdr3_aa: CASKRRLPYEQYF; cdr3_nt: TGTGCCAGCAAAAGGCGGCTACCCTACGAGCAGTACTTC
clone_size: NA; v_call: TRBV18; j_call: TRBJ2-3; d_call: NA; cdr3_aa: CASSPVSDTQYF; cdr3_nt: TGTGCCAGCTCACCAGTGTCAGATACGCAGTATTTT
clone_size: NA; v_call: TRBV2; j_call: TRBJ2-7; d_call: NA; cdr3_aa: CASSDWGTWEQYF; cdr3_nt: TGTGCCAGCAGTGATTGGGGGACGTGGGAGCAGTACTTC
clone_size: NA; v_call: TRBV6-5; j_call: TRBJ1-5; d_call: NA; cdr3_aa: CASSYWQGGQPQHF; cdr3_nt: TGTGCCAGCAGTTACTGGCAGGGTGGACAGCCCCAGCATTTT
clone_size: NA; v_call: TRBV6-1; j_call: TRBJ2-1; d_call: TRBD2; cdr3_aa: CASSIEAGLAGAPSYNEQFF; cdr3_nt: TGTGCCAGCAGCATAGAAGCGGGACTAGCGGGGGCGCCCTCCTACAATGAGCAGTTCTTC
clone_size: NA; v_call: TRBV6-1; j_call: TRBJ2-3; d_call: TRBD2; cdr3_aa: CASSFSGGAEDTQYF; cdr3_nt: TGTGCCAGCAGTTTTAGCGGGGGGGCGGAGGATACGCAGTATTTT
clone_size: NA; v_call: TRBV10-2; j_call: TRBJ2-3; d_call: NA; cdr3_aa: CASSGENTDTQYF; cdr3_nt: TGCGCCAGCAGCGGGGAGAACACAGATACGCAGTATTTT
clone_size: NA; v_call: TRBV12-3/TRBV12-4; j_call: TRBJ1-1; d_call: NA; cdr3_aa: CASSSMVRRSMNTEAFF; cdr3_nt: TGTGCCAGCAGTTCAATGGTTCGACGGAGCATGAACACTGAAGCTTTCTTT
clone_size: few; v_call: TRBV18; j_call: TRBJ1-1; d_call: NA; cdr3_aa: CASSPVLQGTEAFF; cdr3_nt: TGTGCCAGCTCACCGGTTCTTCAGGGCACTGAAGCTTTCTTT
clone_size: NA; v_call: TRBV20-1; j_call: TRBJ2-1; d_call: TRBD2; cdr3_aa: CSARALGGGAPYNEQFF; cdr3_nt: TGCAGTGCTAGAGCGTTAGGCGGGGGGGCCCCCTACAATGAGCAGTTCTTC
clone_size: many; v_call: TRBV14; j_call: TRBJ1-2; d_call: NA; cdr3_aa: CASSQDSYGYTF; cdr3_nt: TGTGCCAGCAGCCAAGACAGCTATGGCTACACCTTC
clone_size: NA; v_call: TRBV7-9; j_call: TRBJ2-7; d_call: TRBD2; cdr3_aa: CASSPTAGTSGSSEQYF; cdr3_nt: TGTGCCAGCAGCCCTACAGCCGGGACTAGCGGGAGTAGCGAGCAGTACTTC
clone_size: NA; v_call: TRBV6-5; j_call: TRBJ1-2; d_call: TRBD1; cdr3_aa: CASSNTIGDSYGYTF; cdr3_nt: TGTGCCAGCAGTAATACGATTGGGGACAGCTATGGCTACACCTTC
clone_size: few; v_call: TRBV29-1; j_call: TRBJ2-1; d_call: NA; cdr3_aa: CSGHRGAGSYNEQFF; cdr3_nt: TGCAGCGGTCATAGGGGGGCAGGGTCCTACAATGAGCAGTTCTTC
clone_size: NA; v_call: TRBV20-1; j_call: TRBJ2-7; d_call: TRBD1; cdr3_aa: CSARRQGVGHEQYF; cdr3_nt: TGCAGTGCTAGACGGCAGGGGGTAGGTCACGAGCAGTACTTC
clone_size: once; v_call: TRBV5-1; j_call: TRBJ2-7; d_call: TRBD2; cdr3_aa: CASSLISGGAYEQYF; cdr3_nt: TGCGCCAGCAGCTTGATTAGCGGGGGGGCCTACGAGCAGTACTTC
clone_size: NA; v_call: TRBV3-1; j_call: TRBJ2-7; d_call: NA; cdr3_aa: CASSQSSSRGYEQYF; cdr3_nt: TGTGCCAGCAGCCAGAGCAGCAGTAGGGGCTACGAGCAGTACTTC
clone_size: few; v_call: TRBV29-1; j_call: TRBJ1-2; d_call: TRBD1; cdr3_aa: CSVNYGTGDNYGYTF; cdr3_nt: TGCAGCGTTAACTACGGGACAGGGGATAACTATGGCTACACCTTC
clone_size: NA; v_call: TRBV20-1; j_call: TRBJ2-7; d_call: NA; cdr3_aa: CSARVGAGEQYF; cdr3_nt: TGCAGTGCTAGAGTAGGGGCCGGCGAGCAGTACTTC
clone_size: once; v_call: TRBV20-1; j_call: TRBJ2-3; d_call: TRBD2; cdr3_aa: CSARDWGGGTRLLTDTQYF; cdr3_nt: TGCAGTGCTAGAGATTGGGGCGGGGGAACACGTCTACTCACAGATACGCAGTATTTT